This is a list of T cell receptor beta chains from one sample in a study of blood T cell repertoires in COVID-19. Method: immunoSEQ multiplex PCR; TCRdb's copy keeps in-frame clones and lacks some. Here the sample spans 85,000 to 90,000 clones, over 80% being singletons. Sequenced material: peripheral blood. The origin of the receptors is a woman of 80 years or more with active or convalescent COVID-19. The CDR3 runs from the conserved cysteine through the conserved F or W. Only some rows state a clone size, as once, few, many or a class for expanded clones.

j_gene,abundance,v_gene,CDR3aa
TRBJ2-7,NA,TRBV6-2/TRBV6-3,CASSPLSGGNPYEQYF
TRBJ1-2,NA,TRBV4-2,CASSHLDRGSDYTF
TRBJ2-1,NA,TRBV5-1,CASSLAVGGSSYNEQFF
TRBJ2-1,NA,TRBV30,CAWRPPGARSYNEQFF
TRBJ1-2,NA,TRBV29-1,CSVERQDYGYTF
TRBJ2-2,once,TRBV27,CASSLASGRAPFQDGELFF
TRBJ1-1,NA,TRBV5-4,CASSSRGGHGRTEAFF
TRBJ2-7,once,TRBV30,CAWSTLTYEQYF
TRBJ1-2,NA,TRBV6-1,CASSEVAGGAYGYTF
TRBJ2-1,NA,TRBV6-5,CASSYSVGGQFF
TRBJ1-1,NA,TRBV10-3,CAITREGNTEAFF
TRBJ2-1,NA,TRBV4-1,CASSQGLAGAYNEQFF
TRBJ2-7,NA,TRBV7-8,CASSFSGEGGAYF
TRBJ2-1,NA,TRBV29-1,CSVDNLAGGSNEQFF
TRBJ2-3,NA,TRBV13,CASSLGAGGPTDTQYF
TRBJ1-6,NA,TRBV6-5,CASTPGQGSTPLHF
TRBJ2-2,NA,TRBV18,CASSPGGQGTGELFF
TRBJ2-7,once,TRBV6-5,CASRGQVNYEQYF
TRBJ1-2,NA,TRBV29-1,CSVGPLGSRDSYGYTF
TRBJ2-5,NA,TRBV7-9,CASSWLMETQYF
TRBJ1-5,NA,TRBV11-2,CASSPSYDQPQHF
TRBJ2-7,NA,TRBV10-3,CAISELGRAGTYEQYF
TRBJ1-1,NA,TRBV19,CASRTGLMNTEAFF
TRBJ2-3,NA,TRBV7-9,CASSTLAGGTVYTDTQYF